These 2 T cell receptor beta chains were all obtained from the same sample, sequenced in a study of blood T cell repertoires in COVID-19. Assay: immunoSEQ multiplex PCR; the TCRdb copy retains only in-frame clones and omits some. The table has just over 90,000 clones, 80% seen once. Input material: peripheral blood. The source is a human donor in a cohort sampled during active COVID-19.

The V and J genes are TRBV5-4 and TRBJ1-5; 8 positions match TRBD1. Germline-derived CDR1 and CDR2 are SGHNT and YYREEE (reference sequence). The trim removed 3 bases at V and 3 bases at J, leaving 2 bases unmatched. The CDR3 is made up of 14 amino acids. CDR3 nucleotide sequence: TGTGCCAGCAGCTCGGGACAGGACAATCAGCCCCAGCATTTT. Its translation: CASSSGQDNQPQHF.

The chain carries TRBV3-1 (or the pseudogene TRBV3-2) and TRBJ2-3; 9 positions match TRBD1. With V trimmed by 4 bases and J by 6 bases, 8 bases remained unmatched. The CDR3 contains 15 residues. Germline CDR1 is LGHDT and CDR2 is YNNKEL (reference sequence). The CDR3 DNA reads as TGTGCCAGCAGCCGCGGACAGGGACAGGGCGATACGCAGTATTTT. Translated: CASSRGQGQGDTQYF.